The T cell receptor beta chain under discussion was sequenced for a study of Graves' ophthalmopathy and Graves' hyperthyroidism (dated by TCRdb to the late 2010s). In terms of the full investigation: Peripheral blood was collected before any treatment was given, at the time of initial diagnosis. The study used signatures of the TCR beta repertoire to tell Graves' ophthalmopathy apart from Graves' hyperthyroidism and to predict which patients would progress to ophthalmopathy. In total, 135 blood samples were TCR-sequenced: 43 ophthalmopathy, approximately 75 hyperthyroidism and roughly 17 hyperthyroidism-to-ophthalmopathy patients. A discovery set of 90 to 100 patients (approximately 45 ophthalmopathy, 57 stable hyperthyroidism) was enrolled to explore V-J signatures distinguishing ophthalmopathy from hyperthyroidism. An independent validation cohort comprised 18 hyperthyroidism patients and roughly 15 patients who later progressed from hyperthyroidism to ophthalmopathy. T-cell repertoires of thyroid tissue and blood were compared in six hyperthyroidism patients. Following sample collection, hyperthyroidism patients were given methimazole at a starting dose of 30 mg daily, and ophthalmopathy patients were given high-dose intravenous methylprednisolone. The 100 discovery patients were randomly split 7:3 into training and test sets. What the work shows at the level of the full study, not this receptor alone: In cross-validation, the 13-signature model distinguished ophthalmopathy from stable hyperthyroidism with around 86% sensitivity and around 84% specificity, while in the test set the corresponding values were approximately 80% and 75%. Most expanded thyroid clonotypes with frequency above 0.001 were also detected in blood, suggesting blood repertoires may reflect the thyroid immune response. No statistical method was used to set the sample size in advance, and the investigators knew which group each participant was assigned to. In validation, the model predicted ophthalmopathy progression with about 70% sensitivity and approximately 78% specificity; some 13 predicted patients were CT-confirmed with GO in a median of around 6 months.

As encoded in the germline V gene, CDR1 is SGDLS while CDR2 is YYNGEE. Trimming removed 4 bases from V and 5 bases from J; the gene matches leave 13 bases unexplained. The cysteine opens and the phenylalanine closes a CDR3 of 17 amino acids. The DNA shown is the 51-base CDR3, in frame from base 1. For repertoire sequencing, the TCR beta CDR3 regions were amplified from RNA transcripts. The first round of RT-PCR was done with HTBI primers and the Qiagen OneStep RT-PCR kit, and was followed by a second round of multiplex PCR, then size selection and purification. Libraries were sequenced paired-end with 100 bp reads on an Illumina HiSeq2000. Processing in the source paper ran as follows. Reads were processed with SOAPnuke, discarding reads with adapters, uncalled bases, mean Phred below 15, or no exact constant-primer or identifier match. High-quality paired reads were merged with COPE v1.2.5. Each unique nucleotide sequence was treated as a clonotype, and MiTCR v1.1 was used to align the clonotypes to the IMGT TRB V, D and J references. The analysis was limited to V-J combinations with a frequency above 0.0001, which together covered roughly 99% of the repertoires. For each V-J combination, a TCR clonal expansion and chaos score was defined as F50 clonal expansion divided by the chaos observed in the TCRdist matrix. Features were reduced by Welch's t-statistics and random forest to about a dozen V-J combinations, which fed a naive Bayes classifier. Thyroid-blood repertoire similarity was quantified with the Morisita-Horn index. Clones were called with MiXCR by TCRdb after fastp trimmed the public reads at Q25, and only in-frame beta chains were retained. For every CDR3 protein sequence, its rows merge into one entry that carries the most common genes and DNA. These V and J calls originate from TCRdb's pipeline instead of the authors' own analysis. The sample table shows fewer than 650,000 distinct CDR3 sequences, and around a fifth are seen once. The ten largest make up around 6.9% of the sample.

Stable hyperthyroidism was defined as no progression to ophthalmopathy within 18 months of follow-up. Hyperthyroidism patients were newly diagnosed, were aged 18 to 65 years, and had a disease duration under 2 months. Patients with other autoimmune diseases, uncontrolled infections, pregnancy or lactation were excluded. Diagnosis relied on clinical symptoms, serum thyroxine, TRAb, thyroid ultrasound and orbital computed tomography. Ficoll-Paque density gradient centrifugation was used to isolate PBMCs from 8 to 10 ml of fresh peripheral blood. Total RNA was extracted with Trizol reagent and quality-checked on an Agilent 2100 Bioanalyzer. Comments on this clonotype: It has no known antigen specificity. Base qualities are missing; no much larger clone stands one base away.

This sequence was found in a woman younger than 35 with stable Graves' hyperthyroidism. Some clones in this sample may be carry-over from other donors' samples. Donor details come from another sample of the same person, matched by shared clones. The sample taken for sequencing was peripheral blood. The sequence joins TRBV9 to TRBJ2-2, with 8 middle bases fitting TRBD2. The DNA is as follows: TGTGCCAGCAGCTCCCCTTGGGCGGGAGGAGCGACCGGGGAGCTGTTTTTT. It translates as CASSSPWAGGATGELFF. With the portions outside the CDR3 filled from the reference TRBV9 and TRBJ2-2 genes, the complete variable region becomes DSGVTQTPKHLITATGQRVTLRCSPRSGDLSVYWYQQSLDQGLQFLIQYYNGEERAKGNILERFSAQQFPDLHSELNLSSLELGDSALYFCASSSPWAGGATGELFFGEGSRLTVL.